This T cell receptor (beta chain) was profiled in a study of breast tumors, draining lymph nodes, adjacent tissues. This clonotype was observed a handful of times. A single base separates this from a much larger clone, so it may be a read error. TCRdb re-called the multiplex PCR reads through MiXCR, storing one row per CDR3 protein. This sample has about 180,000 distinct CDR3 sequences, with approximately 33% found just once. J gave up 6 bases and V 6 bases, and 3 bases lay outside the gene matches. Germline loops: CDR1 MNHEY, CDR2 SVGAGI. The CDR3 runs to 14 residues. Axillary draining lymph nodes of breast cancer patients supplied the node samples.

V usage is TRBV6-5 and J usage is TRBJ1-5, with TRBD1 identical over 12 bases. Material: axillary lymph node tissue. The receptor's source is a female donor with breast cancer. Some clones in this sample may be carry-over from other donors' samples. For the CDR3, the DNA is TGTGCCAGCAGCGGGACAGGGGGCGGTCAGCCCCAGCATTTT. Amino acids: CASSGTGGGQPQHF.